This T cell receptor (beta chain) appears in the sequencing data of a study of vaccination effects on CD4 cells after COVID-19. Overall study findings and caveats: Marked contraction was observed in infection-induced and vaccine-induced clones late after vaccination.

Antigen-specific CD4+ T cell clonotypes were called by their expansion after viral peptide-pool culture in ViraFEST. It was after approximately 11 days of culture that CD4+ T cells were isolated. Two-dose vaccination with either BNT162b2 or mRNA-1273 was given to the participants. This clone was recorded a few times. The antigen remains undetermined. V was pared by 0 bases and J by 4 bases, with 14 bases between. There are 15 residues in the CDR3. Germline V gives CDR1 SGHKS, CDR2 YYEKEE (reference sequence). Sequenced by immunoSEQ multiplex PCR; TCRdb stores in-frame clones only, minus some. The sample consists of tens of thousands of clones, about 74% of them appearing once.

The receptor was isolated from a human donor who received a COVID-19 vaccine. This sample comprised CD4+ T cells from PBMCs cultured with HCoV-229E spike peptides, obtained after COVID-19 vaccination. The chain employs TRBV5-5 and TRBJ2-7, with a possible D match to TRBD1 (5 bases). CDR3 in DNA: TGTGCCAGCAGCTTGGGACCGTCGACAGTATACGAGCAGTACGTC. It yields the protein CASSLGPSTVYEQYV.